The source of this T cell receptor (beta chain) is a study of blood T cells in healthy people across ages. A second 7 to 11 cycle PCR used barcoded and J-beta primers. Sequencing recovered at least 2.5 million CDR3-containing paired-end reads from each sample. MiXCR, applied by TCRdb to the 5' RACE reads, yields one record per CDR3 protein. The data show roughly 2 million distinct CDR3 sequences, around half seen once. Isolation recovered at least 6 million PBMCs from every sample. This clonotype has a handful of counts. Its specificity is unknown. Study-wide points: Greater diversity and more naive CD4+ cells were seen in long-lived donors than in aged donors.

Germline V gene sequence: CDR1 ENHRY, CDR2 SYGVKD. The CDR3 loop spans 13 amino acids. J was trimmed by 5 bases and V by 5 bases; bases with no gene match: 1. The receptor was derived from a woman in her thirties or forties in good health. The rearrangement links TRBV10-3 to TRBJ2-1, with 9 bases matching TRBD1. The sequencing input was blood. DNA of the CDR3: TGTGCCATCAGTCGACAGGGGGACAATGAGCAGTTCTTC. Its protein product is CAISRQGDNEQFF.